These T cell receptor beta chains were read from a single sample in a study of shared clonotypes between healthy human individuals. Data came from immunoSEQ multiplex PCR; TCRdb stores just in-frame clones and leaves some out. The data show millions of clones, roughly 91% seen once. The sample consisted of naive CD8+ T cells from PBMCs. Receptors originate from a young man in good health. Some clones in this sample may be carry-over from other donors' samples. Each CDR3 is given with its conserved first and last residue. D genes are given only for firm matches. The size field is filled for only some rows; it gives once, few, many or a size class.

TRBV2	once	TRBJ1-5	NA	TGTGCCAGCAATGACGGGGTCCTCTTTCGCCAGCCCCAGCATTTT	CASNDGVLFRQPQHF
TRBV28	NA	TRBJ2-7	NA	TGTGCCAGCAGTTTCCACCGGGACTACGAGCAGTACTTC	CASSFHRDYEQYF
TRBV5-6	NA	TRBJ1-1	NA	TGTGCCAGCAGCGAGGGGGATTGGTATGACACTGAAGCTTTCTTT	CASSEGDWYDTEAFF
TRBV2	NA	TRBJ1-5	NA	TGTGCCAGCAGTGAATGGGAATATAGCAATCAGCCCCAGCATTTT	CASSEWEYSNQPQHF
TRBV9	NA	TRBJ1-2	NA	TGTGCCAGCAGCGTAGGCACAGGCCAGGGAACGGACTATGGCTACACCTTC	CASSVGTGQGTDYGYTF
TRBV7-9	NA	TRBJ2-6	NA	TGTGCCAGCACAACCGCTGAGGGGTCGTATGGGGCCAACGTCCTGACTTTC	CASTTAEGSYGANVLTF
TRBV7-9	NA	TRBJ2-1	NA	TGTGCCAGCAGCTTTCCCCCTGGTGAGCAGTTCTTC	CASSFPPGEQFF
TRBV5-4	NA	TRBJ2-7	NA	TGTGCCAGCAGCTTAGGGTCTTTGGAGCAGTACTTC	CASSLGSLEQYF
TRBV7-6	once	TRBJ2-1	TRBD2	TGTGCCAGCAGCGCAACCAGGACTAGTATAGACAATGAGCAGTTCTTC	CASSATRTSIDNEQFF
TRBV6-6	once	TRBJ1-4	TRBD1	TGTGCCAGCAGTTCCCCGACAGGGGGGATTGAAAAACTGTTTTTT	CASSSPTGGIEKLFF
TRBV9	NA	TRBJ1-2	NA	TGTGCCAGCAGCGTAGACCAGGGGTCGGGTGGCTACACCTTC	CASSVDQGSGGYTF
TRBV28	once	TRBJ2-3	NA	TGTGCCAGCAGTTTATGGCGGGTTAGCACAGATACGCAGTATTTT	CASSLWRVSTDTQYF
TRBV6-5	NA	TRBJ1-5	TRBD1	TGTGCCAGCAGTGCAGAACAGGGGCGGGATCAGCCCCAGCATTTT	CASSAEQGRDQPQHF
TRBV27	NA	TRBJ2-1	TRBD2	TGTGCCAGCGGGACTAGCGGGTACAATGAGCAGTTCTTC	CASGTSGYNEQFF
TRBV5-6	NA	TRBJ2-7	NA	TGTGCCAGCAGCTTGGAGGCGGCCGGATCCTACGAGCAGTACTTC	CASSLEAAGSYEQYF
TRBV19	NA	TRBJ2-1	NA	TGTGCCAGTAGTCTCCACAATGAGCAGTTCTTC	CASSLHNEQFF
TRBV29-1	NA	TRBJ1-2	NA	TGCAGCGTTGAACTCTATATTTCCGTTTCTCCGGGCTATGGCTACACCTTC	CSVELYISVSPGYGYTF
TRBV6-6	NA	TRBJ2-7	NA	TGTGCCAGCAGTCCGGGACTCTCCTACGAGCAGTACTTC	CASSPGLSYEQYF
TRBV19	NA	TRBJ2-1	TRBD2	TGTGCCAGTAAGGATTCGGCTAGCGGACACAATGAGCAGTTCTTC	CASKDSASGHNEQFF
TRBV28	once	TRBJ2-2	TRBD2	TGTGCCAGCAGTTCAACCGCGGGGGTCCTTTTCACCGGGGAGCTGTTTTTT	CASSSTAGVLFTGELFF
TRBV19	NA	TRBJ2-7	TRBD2	TGTGCCAGTAGTTCCTTAGCGGGACGCTACGAGCAGTACTTC	CASSSLAGRYEQYF
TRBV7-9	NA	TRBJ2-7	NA	TGTGCCAGCAGCGATGACAGAGACGAGCAGTACTTC	CASSDDRDEQYF
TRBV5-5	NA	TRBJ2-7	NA	TGTGCCAGCAGCTTGGCGTTCGGGCTAGGGGACAACGAGCAGTACTTC	CASSLAFGLGDNEQYF
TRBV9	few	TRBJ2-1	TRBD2	TGTGCCAGCAGCGGGTCTAGCGGAAACAATGAGCAGTTCTTC	CASSGSSGNNEQFF
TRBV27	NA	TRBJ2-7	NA	TGTGCCAGCAGCTTCGGGACTCACGCCTACGAGCAGTACTTC	CASSFGTHAYEQYF
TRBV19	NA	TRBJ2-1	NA	TGTGCCAGTTCTCCTTCAGGGCGGTATTACAATGAGCAGTTCTTC	CASSPSGRYYNEQFF
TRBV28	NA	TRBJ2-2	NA	TGTGCCAGCAGTTTATTCGGCCATCGCACCGGGGAGCTGTTTTTT	CASSLFGHRTGELFF
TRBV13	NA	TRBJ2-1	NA	TGTGCCAGCAGCACCTCCCGCATTGGGGCAACGCCCTCCTTTTGGGATGAGCAGTTCTTC	CASSTSRIGATPSFWDEQFF